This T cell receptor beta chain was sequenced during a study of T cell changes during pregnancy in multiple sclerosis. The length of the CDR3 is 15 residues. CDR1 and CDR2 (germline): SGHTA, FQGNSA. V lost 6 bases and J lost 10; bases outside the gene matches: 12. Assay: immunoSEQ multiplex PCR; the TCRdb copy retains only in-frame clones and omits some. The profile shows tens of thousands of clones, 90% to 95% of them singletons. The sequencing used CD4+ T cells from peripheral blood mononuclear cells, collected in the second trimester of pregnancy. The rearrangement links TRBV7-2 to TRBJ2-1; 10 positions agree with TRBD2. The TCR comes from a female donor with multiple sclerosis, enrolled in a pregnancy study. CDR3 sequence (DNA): TGTGCCAGCAGGGAGAGCGGGGGGGCTGGTCGGGAGCAGTTCTTC. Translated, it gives CASRESGGAGREQFF.